The subject of this entry is one T cell receptor beta chain. Its antigen remains unknown. The data derive from a study of OX40 agonist ivuxolimab in advanced cancers. Study at large: Patients received ivuxolimab, an intravenous treatment, every 2 weeks at 0.01 to 10 mg/kg. At about 81% male, the cohort had a mean age of around 56 years, ranging from roughly 23 to 80.

Measured with immunoSEQ multiplex PCR; TCRdb has only the in-frame clones, and not every one. Found here are about 94,000 clones, roughly 87% of them singletons; the top ten hold 0.31%. V lost 8 bases to trimming and J lost 3 bases, with 16 bases between them. Germline CDR1 reads ENHRY; CDR2 reads SYGVKD. This CDR3 comprises 14 residues. The study's findings and limits: Among the least clonally expanded were partial responders at 0.1-3.0 mg/kg.

This sequence was found in an adult with an advanced solid tumor such as melanoma, head and neck, liver or kidney cancer. The sequenced sample was CD4+ or CD8+ T cells sorted from blood, obtained in a trial of the OX40 agonist ivuxolimab. The V call is TRBV10-3, the J call TRBJ1-2; a weak D match, TRBD1 (5 bases). In DNA form, the CDR3 reads TGTGCCATCCCCGCCGGACAAGGGGACTATGGCTACACCTTC. Its protein is CAIPAGQGDYGYTF.